This T cell receptor beta chain is drawn from a study of blood T cell repertoires in COVID-19. Sequencing used immunoSEQ multiplex PCR; TCRdb keeps in-frame clones, though not all of them. The table has fewer than 75,000 clones, roughly 80% seen once. The clonotype originates from a man aged 55-75 years with acute or convalescent COVID-19. Sequencing input: peripheral blood.

DNA of the CDR3: TGTGCCAGCATCAGGGGTGCTAATGAAAAACTGTTTTTT. Its translation: CASIRGANEKLFF. The chain links TRBV2 to TRBJ1-4; D is possibly TRBD1 (6 bases). The V end lost 7 bases, the J end lost 3 bases, and 9 bases lay between the germline ends. Germline loops: CDR1 SNHLY, CDR2 FYNNEI. The CDR3 consists of 13 residues.